The TCR beta chain described here comes from a study of neurological immune-mediated disorders. The table lists this clonotype with many counts. Its specificity is not known. General observations from the study: The highest TCR clonal expansion occurred in HTLV-1-associated myelopathy; multiple sclerosis fell below healthy controls.

5'RACE generated cDNA with 10-nucleotide random UMIs. One entry per CDR3 protein, called by TCRdb with MiXCR from the 5' RACE reads. Altogether about 65,000 distinct CDR3 sequences are present, 4.1% being singletons, with the ten largest covering about 2.6%. Trimming shortened V by 4 bases and J by 4 bases, and 6 bases separated the two germline ends. Germline values: CDR1 SNHLY, CDR2 FYNNEI. CDR3 length equals 12 residues. Sample: PBMCs. This sequence was found in a man aged 45 to 65 with multiple sclerosis. V and J are TRBV2 and TRBJ2-3; D gene unclear. The CDR3 loop is CASSVSSDTQYF. DNA for the CDR3: TGTGCCAGCAGTGTTAGCTCAGATACGCAGTATTTT. Full variable domain (rest looked up from reference TRBV2 and TRBJ2-3): EPEVTQTPSHQVTQMGQEVILRCVPISNHLYFYWYRQILGQKVEFLVSFYNNEISEKSEIFDDQFSVERPDGSNFTLKIRSTKLEDSAMYFCASSVSSDTQYFGPGTRLTVL.